The source of this TCR beta chain is a study of OX40 agonist ivuxolimab in advanced cancers. Study-wide context: Ivuxolimab was an agonistic, fully human IgG2 monoclonal antibody directed against OX40 (CD134), a costimulatory receptor. In the dose-escalation cohort, 75% to 90% of patients were male, and the mean age was roughly 60 years with a range of about 20 to 90. The monotherapy dose-escalation portion (N of about 52 patients) of the phase I ivuxolimab trial is reported in the paper. Prior anti-PD-1, anti-PD-L1 or anti-CTLA-4 therapy was permitted, and about 40% of dose-escalation patients had received checkpoint inhibitors. Intravenous ivuxolimab was administered to patients every 2 weeks at six dose levels: 0.01, 0.1, 0.3, 1.5, 3 and 10 mg/kg. Of the approximately 50 dose-escalation patients, hepatocellular carcinoma was present in about 20, melanoma in around 15, renal cell carcinoma in 9 and head and neck cancer in 9. The point of sequencing TCRbeta in the periphery was to test whether ivuxolimab changed TCR sequence diversity and drove clonal T-cell expansion. Partial responses were achieved by three dose-escalation patients, of whom one had hepatocellular carcinoma and two had cutaneous melanoma. Results and caveats for the whole study, not just this receptor: After ivuxolimab, expanded clones were on average more numerous among CD8+ T cells than among CD4+ T cells. Antigen specificity was not determined for the clonally expanded peripheral T cells. Low levels of normalized T-cell clonal expansion were also seen in some nonresponding patients. At doses of 0.1 to 3.0 mg/kg, clonal expansion of both CD4+ and CD8+ blood T cells was observed from baseline to week 6. Partial responders in the 0.1-3.0 mg/kg groups had among the lowest normalized peripheral clonal expansion, especially among CD8+ T cells.

Trimming accounts for 0 bases at V and 6 bases at J, while the number of junction bases matched to no gene is 5. The CDR3 goes from the cysteine to the phenylalanine over 16 residues. The retained sequence is limited to the CDR3, 48 bases, with the frame set at the first base. CDR1 and CDR2, per the germline V gene, are SGDLS and YYNGEE. To sequence the TCRbeta CDR3 region, genomic DNA was isolated from the sorted cells. TCRbeta CDR3 regions were sequenced using the immunoSEQ Assay. TCRdb retrieved this table from immuneACCESS and kept in-frame rearrangements only. Not all clones are present; in checked studies, unresolved V genes account for under half, and no reason is known for the remainder. Within this sample are around 69,000 clones, with approximately 86% of them counted one time only. Roughly 2.9% of the sample belongs to the ten largest clones. With respect to this clone: What antigen it recognizes has not been identified. Per-nucleotide qualities are absent, and no much larger clonotype sits a single base away.

Patients with a history of autoimmune disease or receiving systemic immunosuppression were excluded from the trial. Peripheral blood for TCR sequencing was drawn from every dose cohort at baseline, at cycle 4 day 1 and at cycle 7 day 1. The samples were drawn from a first-in-human, open-label, multicenter phase I dose-escalation trial of ivuxolimab. Adults with locally advanced or metastatic melanoma, renal cell, hepatocellular, or head and neck squamous cell carcinoma were enrolled in the trial. Before TCR sequencing, CD4+ T cells and CD8+ T cells were sorted from peripheral blood as separate populations.

The input for sequencing was CD4+ or CD8+ T cells sorted from blood, taken in a trial of the OX40 agonist ivuxolimab. The chain is encoded by TRBV9 joined to TRBJ2-1; a stretch of 11 junction bases matches TRBD2. This TCR was sampled from an adult with an advanced solid tumor such as melanoma, head and neck, liver or kidney cancer. CDR3 loop: CASSVGPGLAGNEQFF. The nucleotide sequence is given as TGTGCCAGCAGCGTAGGTCCCGGACTAGCGGGCAATGAGCAGTTCTTC.